This T cell receptor beta chain emerged from a study of T cells expressing NK-cell markers. Turning to the study itself: According to the study, TCR beta repertoires originated from sorted CD3+CD56+NKG2C+, CD3+CD56+NKG2C- and CD3+CD56-NKG2C+ T cells.

General study findings and limits: About 6 donors had dominant NKG2C+ clonotypes that comprised about 1.0-8% of their CD8+ T cells. Whether the expanded NKG2C+ T cell clones recognized HCMV remained unclear. The CD3+CD56-NKG2C+ fraction was also led by these clonotypes in several donors.

TCRdb reprocessed the 5' RACE reads and keeps a single row for each CDR3 protein, giving no DNA. This sample's table has under 200,000 distinct CDR3 sequences. On this clonotype: Its cognate antigen is unknown.

Sequenced: blood T cells: a sorted CD56 or NKG2C T cell subset, CD4+ or CD8+ T cells, or bulk PBMC T cells (not recorded which). This sequence originates from a woman between 18 and 70 years old in good health.

CDR3 sequence reads: CASSRVWTSGGGETQYF. The gene calls are TRBV2 and TRBJ2-5; there is no DNA to check the TCRdb D call of TRBD2. Germline assignment: CDR1 SNHLY and CDR2 FYNNEI. This CDR3 has 17 amino acids.